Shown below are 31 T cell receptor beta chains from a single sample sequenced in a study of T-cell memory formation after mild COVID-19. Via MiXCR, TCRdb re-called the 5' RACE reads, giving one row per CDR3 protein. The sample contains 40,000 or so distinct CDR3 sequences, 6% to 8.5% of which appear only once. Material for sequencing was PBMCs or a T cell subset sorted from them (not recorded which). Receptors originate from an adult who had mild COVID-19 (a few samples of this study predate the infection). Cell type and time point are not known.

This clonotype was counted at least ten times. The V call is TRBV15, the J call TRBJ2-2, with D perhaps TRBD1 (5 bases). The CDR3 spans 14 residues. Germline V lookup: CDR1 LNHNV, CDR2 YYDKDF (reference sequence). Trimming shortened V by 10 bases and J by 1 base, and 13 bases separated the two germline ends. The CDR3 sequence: CASKTDQNTGELFF. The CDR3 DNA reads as TGTGCCAGCAAGACAGACCAGAACACCGGGGAGCTGTTTTTT. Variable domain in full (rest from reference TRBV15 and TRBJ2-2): DAMVIQNPRYQVTQFGKPVTLSCSQTLNHNVMYWYQQKSSQAPKLLFHYYDKDFNNEADTPDNFQSRRPNTSFCFLDIRSPGLGDTAMYLCASKTDQNTGELFFGEGSRLTVL.

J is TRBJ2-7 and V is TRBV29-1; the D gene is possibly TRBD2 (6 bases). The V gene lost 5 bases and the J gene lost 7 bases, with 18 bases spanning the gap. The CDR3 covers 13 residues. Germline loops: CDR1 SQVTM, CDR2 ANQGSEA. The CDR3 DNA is TGCAGCGTTATATTGGGACTGTACGCGGAGCAGTACTTC. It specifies CSVILGLYAEQYF.

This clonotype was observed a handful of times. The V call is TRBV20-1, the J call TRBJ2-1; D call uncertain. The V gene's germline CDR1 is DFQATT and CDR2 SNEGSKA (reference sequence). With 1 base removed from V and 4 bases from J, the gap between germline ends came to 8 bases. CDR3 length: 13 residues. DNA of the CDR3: TGCAGTGCTAGAGTAACTACTTACAATGAGCAGTTCTTC. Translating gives CSARVTTYNEQFF.

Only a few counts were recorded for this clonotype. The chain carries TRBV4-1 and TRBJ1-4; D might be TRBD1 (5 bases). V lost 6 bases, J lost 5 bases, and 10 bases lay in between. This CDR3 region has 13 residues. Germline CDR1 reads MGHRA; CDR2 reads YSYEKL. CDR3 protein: CASSRDQNEKLFF. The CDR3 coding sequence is TGCGCCAGCAGTCGGGACCAAAATGAAAAACTGTTTTTT.

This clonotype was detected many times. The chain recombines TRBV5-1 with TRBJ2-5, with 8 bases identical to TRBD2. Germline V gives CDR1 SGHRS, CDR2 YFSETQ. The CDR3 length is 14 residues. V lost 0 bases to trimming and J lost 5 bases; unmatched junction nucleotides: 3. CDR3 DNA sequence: TGCGCCAGCAGCTTGGGAGCGGGGGTGGAGACCCAGTACTTC. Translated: CASSLGAGVETQYF.

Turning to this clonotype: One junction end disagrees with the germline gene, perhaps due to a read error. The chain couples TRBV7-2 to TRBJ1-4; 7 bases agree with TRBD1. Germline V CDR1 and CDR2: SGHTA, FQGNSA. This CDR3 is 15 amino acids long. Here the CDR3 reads CASSFRQGPNEKLIF. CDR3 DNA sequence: TGTGCCAGCAGCTTCCGACAGGGTCCGAATGAAAAACTGATTTTT.

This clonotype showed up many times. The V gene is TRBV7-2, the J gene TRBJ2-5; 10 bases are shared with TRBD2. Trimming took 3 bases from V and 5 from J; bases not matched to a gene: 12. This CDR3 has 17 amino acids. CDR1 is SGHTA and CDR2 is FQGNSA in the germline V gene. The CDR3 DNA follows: TGTGCCAGCAGCTTCGCACCTAGCGGGAGAGGAGGGGAGACCCAGTACTTC. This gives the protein CASSFAPSGRGGETQYF.

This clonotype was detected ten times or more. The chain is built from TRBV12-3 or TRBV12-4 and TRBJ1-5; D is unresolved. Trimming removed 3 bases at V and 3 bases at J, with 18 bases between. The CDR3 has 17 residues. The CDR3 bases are TGTGCCAGCAGTTTTTCCGGCTCACAAGGGTCCAATCAGCCCCAGCATTTT. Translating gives CASSFSGSQGSNQPQHF.

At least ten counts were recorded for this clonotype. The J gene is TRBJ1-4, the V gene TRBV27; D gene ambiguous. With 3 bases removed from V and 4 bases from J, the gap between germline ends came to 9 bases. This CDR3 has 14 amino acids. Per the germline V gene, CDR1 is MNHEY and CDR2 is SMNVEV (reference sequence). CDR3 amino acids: CASSFERGNEKLFF. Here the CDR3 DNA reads TGTGCCAGCAGTTTTGAACGGGGTAATGAAAAACTGTTTTTT. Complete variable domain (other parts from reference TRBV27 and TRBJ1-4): EAQVTQNPRYLITVTGKKLTVTCSQNMNHEYMSWYRQDPGLGLRQIYYSMNVEVTDKGDVPEGYKVSRKEKRNFPLILESPSPNQTSLYFCASSFERGNEKLFFGSGTQLSVL.

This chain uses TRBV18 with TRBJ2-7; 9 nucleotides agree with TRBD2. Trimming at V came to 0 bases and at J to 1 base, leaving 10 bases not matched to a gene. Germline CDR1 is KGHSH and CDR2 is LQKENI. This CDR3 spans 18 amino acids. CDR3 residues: CASSPPVLAGEASYEQYF. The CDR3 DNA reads TGTGCCAGCTCACCACCGGTGTTAGCGGGAGAGGCATCCTACGAGCAGTACTTC.

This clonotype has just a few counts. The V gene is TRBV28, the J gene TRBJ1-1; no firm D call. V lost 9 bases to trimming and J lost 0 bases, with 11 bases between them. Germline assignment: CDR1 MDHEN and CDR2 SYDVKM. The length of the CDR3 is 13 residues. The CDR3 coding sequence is TGTGCCAGTTCCGGGCCAGTGAACACTGAAGCTTTCTTT. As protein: CASSGPVNTEAFF.

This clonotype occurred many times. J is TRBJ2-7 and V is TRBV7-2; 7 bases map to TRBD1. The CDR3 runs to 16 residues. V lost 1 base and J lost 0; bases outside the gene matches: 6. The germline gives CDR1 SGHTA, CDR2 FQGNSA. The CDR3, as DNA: TGTGCCAGCAGCTTAGGGACAGGCCTAAGCTCCTACGAGCAGTACTTC. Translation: CASSLGTGLSSYEQYF.

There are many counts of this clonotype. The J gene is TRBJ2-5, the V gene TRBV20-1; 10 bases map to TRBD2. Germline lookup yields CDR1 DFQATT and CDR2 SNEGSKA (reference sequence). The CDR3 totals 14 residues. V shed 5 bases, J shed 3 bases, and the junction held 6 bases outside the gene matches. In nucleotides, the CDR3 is TGCAGTGCTCCCCGGACTAGCGGAAAAGAGACCCAGTACTTC. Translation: CSAPRTSGKETQYF.

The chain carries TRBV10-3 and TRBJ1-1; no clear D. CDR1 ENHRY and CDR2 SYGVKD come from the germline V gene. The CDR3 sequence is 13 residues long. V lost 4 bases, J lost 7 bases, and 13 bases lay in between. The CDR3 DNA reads TGTGCCATCAGTGCCGATGCCGGGAGTGAAGCTTTCTTT. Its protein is CAISADAGSEAFF.

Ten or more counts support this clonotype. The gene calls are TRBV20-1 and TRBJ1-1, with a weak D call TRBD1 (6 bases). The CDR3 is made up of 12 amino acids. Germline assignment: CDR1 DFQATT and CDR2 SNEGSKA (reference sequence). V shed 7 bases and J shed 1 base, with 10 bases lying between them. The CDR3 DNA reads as TGCAGTGGCGTAGGGGGGAACACTGAAGCTTTCTTT. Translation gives CSGVGGNTEAFF.

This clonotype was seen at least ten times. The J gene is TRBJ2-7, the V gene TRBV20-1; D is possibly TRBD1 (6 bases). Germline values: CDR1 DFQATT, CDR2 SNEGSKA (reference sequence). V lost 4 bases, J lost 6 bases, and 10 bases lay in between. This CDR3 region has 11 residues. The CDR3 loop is CSATQGIEQYF. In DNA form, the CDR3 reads TGCAGTGCTACCCAGGGGATCGAGCAGTACTTC.

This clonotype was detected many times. The DNA for the CDR3 is TGTGCCAGCAGTTACCAGGGAGCTGGGGCCAACGTCCTGACTTTC. Translated: CASSYQGAGANVLTF. J is TRBJ2-6 and V is TRBV6-2 or TRBV6-3, with D tentatively TRBD1 or TRBD2 (5 bases each). There are 15 residues in the CDR3. V lost 2 bases, J lost 2 bases, and 7 bases lay in between. The germline CDR1 and CDR2 sequences are MNHEY and SVGEGT.

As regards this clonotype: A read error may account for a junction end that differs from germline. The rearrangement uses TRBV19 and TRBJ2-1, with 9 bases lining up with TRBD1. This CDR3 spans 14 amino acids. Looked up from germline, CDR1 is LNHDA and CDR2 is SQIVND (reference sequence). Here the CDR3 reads CASSIGGQGGVLRF. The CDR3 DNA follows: TGTGCCAGTAGTATTGGGGGACAGGGAGGGGTGTTAAGGTTC.

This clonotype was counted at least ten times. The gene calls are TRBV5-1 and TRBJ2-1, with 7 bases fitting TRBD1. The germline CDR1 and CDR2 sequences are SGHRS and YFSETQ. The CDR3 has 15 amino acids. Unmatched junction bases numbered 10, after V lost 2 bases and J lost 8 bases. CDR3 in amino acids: CASSFVGGRSDEQFF. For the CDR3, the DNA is TGCGCCAGCAGCTTCGTAGGGGGCCGGTCGGATGAGCAGTTCTTC.

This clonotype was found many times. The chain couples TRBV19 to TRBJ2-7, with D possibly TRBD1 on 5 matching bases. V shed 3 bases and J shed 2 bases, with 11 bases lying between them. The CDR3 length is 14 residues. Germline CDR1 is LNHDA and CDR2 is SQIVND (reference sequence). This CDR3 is CASSIGQGTYEQYF. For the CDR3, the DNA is TGTGCCAGTAGTATTGGGCAGGGAACCTACGAGCAGTACTTC. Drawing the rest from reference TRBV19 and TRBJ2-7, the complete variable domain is DGGITQSPKYLFRKEGQNVTLSCEQNLNHDAMYWYRQDPGQGLRLIYYSQIVNDFQKGDIAEGYSVSREKKESFPLTVTSAQKNPTAFYLCASSIGQGTYEQYFGPGTRLTVT.

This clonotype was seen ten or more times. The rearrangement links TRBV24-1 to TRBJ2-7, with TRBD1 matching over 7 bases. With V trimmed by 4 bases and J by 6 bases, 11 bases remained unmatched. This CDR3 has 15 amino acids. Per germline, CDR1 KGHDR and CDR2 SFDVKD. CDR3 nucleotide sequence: TGTGCCACCAGTGACCCTTCGACAGGGAACCGCGAGCAGTACTTC. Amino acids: CATSDPSTGNREQYF.

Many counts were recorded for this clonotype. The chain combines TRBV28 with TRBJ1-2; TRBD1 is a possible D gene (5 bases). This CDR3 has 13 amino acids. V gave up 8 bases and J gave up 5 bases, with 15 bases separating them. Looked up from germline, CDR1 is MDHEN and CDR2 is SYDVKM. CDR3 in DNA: TGTGCCAGCTGCTGGGGCGGAAAGTATGGCTACACCTTC. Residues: CASCWGGKYGYTF.

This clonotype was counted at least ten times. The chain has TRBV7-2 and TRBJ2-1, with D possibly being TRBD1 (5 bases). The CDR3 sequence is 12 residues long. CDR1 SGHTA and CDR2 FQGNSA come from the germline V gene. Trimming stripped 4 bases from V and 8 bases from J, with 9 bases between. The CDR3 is CASSSREDEQFF. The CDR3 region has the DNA TGTGCCAGCAGCTCCAGGGAAGATGAGCAGTTCTTC. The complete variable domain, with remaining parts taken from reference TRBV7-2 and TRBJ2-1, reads GAGVSQSPSNKVTEKGKDVELRCDPISGHTALYWYRQSLGQGLEFLIYFQGNSAPDKSGLPSDRFSAERTGGSVSTLTIQRTQQEDSAVYLCASSSREDEQFFGPGTRLTVL.

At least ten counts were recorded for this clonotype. The CDR3 DNA follows: TGCAGCGTTGAGGACAGGACCTTTTTGAACACTGAAGCTTTCTTT. Its protein is CSVEDRTFLNTEAFF. The chain couples TRBV29-1 to TRBJ1-1, with TRBD1 matching 7 bases. CDR1 and CDR2 from the germline V gene are SQVTM and ANQGSEA. This CDR3 spans 15 amino acids. The V segment lost 3 bases and the J segment 0 bases; nucleotides outside the gene matches: 7.

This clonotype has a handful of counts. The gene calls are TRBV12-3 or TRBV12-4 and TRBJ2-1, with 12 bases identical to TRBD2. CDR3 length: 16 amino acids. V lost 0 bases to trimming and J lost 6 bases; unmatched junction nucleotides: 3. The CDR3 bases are TGTGCCAGCAGTTTAGCGCCGGGACTAGCGGGCAATGAGCAGTTCTTC. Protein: CASSLAPGLAGNEQFF.

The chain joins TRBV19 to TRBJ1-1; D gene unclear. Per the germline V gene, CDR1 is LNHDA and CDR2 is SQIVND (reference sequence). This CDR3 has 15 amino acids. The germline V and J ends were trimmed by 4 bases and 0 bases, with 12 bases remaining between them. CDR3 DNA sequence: TGTGCCAGTAGTAGCAGTCCGTCTATGAACACTGAAGCTTTCTTT. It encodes CASSSSPSMNTEAFF.

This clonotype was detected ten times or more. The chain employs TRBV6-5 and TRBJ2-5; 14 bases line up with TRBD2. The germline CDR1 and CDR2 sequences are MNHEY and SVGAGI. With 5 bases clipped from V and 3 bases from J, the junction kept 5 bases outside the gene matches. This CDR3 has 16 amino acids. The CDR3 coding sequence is TGTGCCAGCAGTCCGCCGGGACTAGCGGGAGAAGAGACCCAGTACTTC. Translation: CASSPPGLAGEETQYF.

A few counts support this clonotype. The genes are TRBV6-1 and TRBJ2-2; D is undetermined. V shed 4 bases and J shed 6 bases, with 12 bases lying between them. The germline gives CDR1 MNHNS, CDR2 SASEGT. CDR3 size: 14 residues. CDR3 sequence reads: CASSAEQISGELFF. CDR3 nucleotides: TGTGCCAGCAGTGCCGAACAGATTTCCGGGGAGCTGTTTTTT.

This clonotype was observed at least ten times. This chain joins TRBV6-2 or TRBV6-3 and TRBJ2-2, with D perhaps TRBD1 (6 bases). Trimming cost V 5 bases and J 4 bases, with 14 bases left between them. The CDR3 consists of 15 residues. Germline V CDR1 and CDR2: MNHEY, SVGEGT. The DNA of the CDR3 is TGTGCCAGCAGTCCGACAGGCCCCGGCACCGGGGAGCTGTTTTTT. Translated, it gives CASSPTGPGTGELFF.

CDR3 residues: CASSFQLAANEQFF. The CDR3 region has the DNA TGTGCCAGCAGTTTCCAACTAGCGGCGAATGAGCAGTTCTTC. The chain links TRBV6-2 or TRBV6-3 to TRBJ2-1; TRBD2 matches at 8 bases. The CDR3 is 14 amino acids. Germline lookup yields CDR1 MNHEY and CDR2 SVGEGT. V lost 4 bases to trimming and J lost 7 bases; unmatched junction nucleotides: 6.

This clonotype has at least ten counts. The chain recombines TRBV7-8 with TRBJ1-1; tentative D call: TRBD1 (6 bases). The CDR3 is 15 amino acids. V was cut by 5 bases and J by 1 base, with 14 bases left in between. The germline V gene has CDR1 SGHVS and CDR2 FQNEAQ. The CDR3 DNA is TGTGCCAGCAGCCCGCGGGACACCGCGAACACTGAAGCTTTCTTT. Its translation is CASSPRDTANTEAFF.